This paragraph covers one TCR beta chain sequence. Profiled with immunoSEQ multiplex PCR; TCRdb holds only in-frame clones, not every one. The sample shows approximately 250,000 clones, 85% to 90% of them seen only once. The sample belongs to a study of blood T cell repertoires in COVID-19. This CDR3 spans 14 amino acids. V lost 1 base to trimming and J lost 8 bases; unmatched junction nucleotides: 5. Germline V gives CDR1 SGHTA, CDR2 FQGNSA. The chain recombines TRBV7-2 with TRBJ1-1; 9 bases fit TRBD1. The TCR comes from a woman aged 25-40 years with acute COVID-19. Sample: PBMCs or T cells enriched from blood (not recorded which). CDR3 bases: TGTGCCAGCAGCTTAGGATGGACAGGGGAGGAAGCTTTCTTT. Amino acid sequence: CASSLGWTGEEAFF.